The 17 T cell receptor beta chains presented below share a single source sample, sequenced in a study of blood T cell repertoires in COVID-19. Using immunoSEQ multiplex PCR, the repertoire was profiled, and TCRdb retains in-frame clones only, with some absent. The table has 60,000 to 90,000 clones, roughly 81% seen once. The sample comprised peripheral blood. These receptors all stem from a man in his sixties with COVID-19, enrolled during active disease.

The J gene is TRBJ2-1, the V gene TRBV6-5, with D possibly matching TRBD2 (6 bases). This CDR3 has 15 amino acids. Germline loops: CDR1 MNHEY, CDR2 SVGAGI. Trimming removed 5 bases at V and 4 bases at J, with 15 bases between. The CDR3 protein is CASSPDGGIYNEQFF. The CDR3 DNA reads TGTGCCAGCAGTCCCGATGGGGGGATTTACAATGAGCAGTTCTTC.

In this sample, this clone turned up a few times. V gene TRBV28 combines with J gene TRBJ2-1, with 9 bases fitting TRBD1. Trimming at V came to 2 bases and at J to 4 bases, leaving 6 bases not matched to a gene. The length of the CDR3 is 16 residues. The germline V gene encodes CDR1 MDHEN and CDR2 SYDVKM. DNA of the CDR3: TGTGCCAGCAGTTTAACGGGACAGGGTAAATACAATGAGCAGTTCTTC. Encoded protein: CASSLTGQGKYNEQFF.

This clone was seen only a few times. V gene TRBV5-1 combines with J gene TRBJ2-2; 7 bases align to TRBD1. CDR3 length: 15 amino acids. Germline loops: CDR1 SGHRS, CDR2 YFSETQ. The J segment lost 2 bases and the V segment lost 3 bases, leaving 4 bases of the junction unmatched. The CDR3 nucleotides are TGCGCCAGCAGCTATGGGGACAGTAACACCGGGGAGCTGTTTTTT. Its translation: CASSYGDSNTGELFF. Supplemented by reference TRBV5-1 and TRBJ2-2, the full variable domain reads KAGVTQTPRYLIKTRGQQVTLSCSPISGHRSVSWYQQTPGQGLQFLFEYFSETQRNKGNFPGRFSGRQFSNSRSEMNVSTLELGDSALYLCASSYGDSNTGELFFGEGSRLTVL.

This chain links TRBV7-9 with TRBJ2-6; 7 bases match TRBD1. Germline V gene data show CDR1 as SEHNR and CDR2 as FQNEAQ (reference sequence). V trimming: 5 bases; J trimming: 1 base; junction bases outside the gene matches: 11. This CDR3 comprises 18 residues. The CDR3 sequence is CASSRTGTDKSGANVLTF. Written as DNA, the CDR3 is TGTGCCAGCAGCCGAACCGGGACAGACAAATCTGGGGCCAACGTCCTGACTTTC.

Written as DNA, the CDR3 is TGTGCCAGCAGCTCATTGCTGGGACTAGCGGGGGGAAGCACAGATACGCAGTATTTT. Translating it yields CASSSLLGLAGGSTDTQYF. This chain connects TRBV5-4 to TRBJ2-3, with TRBD2 identical over 15 bases. CDR3 length: 19 amino acids. Losses at the gene ends were 3 bases for V and 0 bases for J; bases not matched to a gene: 8. The germline V gene encodes CDR1 SGHNT and CDR2 YYREEE (reference sequence).

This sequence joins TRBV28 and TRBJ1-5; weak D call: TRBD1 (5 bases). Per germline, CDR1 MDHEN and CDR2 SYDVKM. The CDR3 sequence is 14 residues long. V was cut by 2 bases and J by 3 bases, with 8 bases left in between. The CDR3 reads CASSLARDNQPQHF. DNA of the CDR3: TGTGCCAGCAGTTTAGCCAGGGACAATCAGCCCCAGCATTTT.

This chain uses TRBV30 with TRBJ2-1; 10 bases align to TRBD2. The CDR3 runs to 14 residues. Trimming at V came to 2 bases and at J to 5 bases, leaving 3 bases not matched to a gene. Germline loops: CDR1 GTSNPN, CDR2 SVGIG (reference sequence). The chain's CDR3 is CAWSTTSGHNEQFF. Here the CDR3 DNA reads TGTGCCTGGAGTACGACTAGCGGGCACAATGAGCAGTTCTTC.

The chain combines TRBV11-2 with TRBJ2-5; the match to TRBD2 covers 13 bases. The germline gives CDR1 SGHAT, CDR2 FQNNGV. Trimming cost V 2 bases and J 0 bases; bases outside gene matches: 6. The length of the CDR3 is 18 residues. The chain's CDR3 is CASSLPRGLAGNQETQYF. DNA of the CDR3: TGTGCCAGCAGCTTACCCCGGGGACTAGCGGGAAACCAAGAGACCCAGTACTTC. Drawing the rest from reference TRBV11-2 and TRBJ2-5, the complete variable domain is EAGVAQSPRYKIIEKRQSVAFWCNPISGHATLYWYQQILGQGPKLLIQFQNNGVVDDSQLPKDRFSAERLKGVDSTLKIQPAKLEDSAVYLCASSLPRGLAGNQETQYFGPGTRLLVL.

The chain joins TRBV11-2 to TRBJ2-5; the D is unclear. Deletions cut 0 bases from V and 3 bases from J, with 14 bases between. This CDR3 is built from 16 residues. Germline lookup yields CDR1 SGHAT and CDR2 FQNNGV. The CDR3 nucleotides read TGTGCCAGCAGCTTAGAAGTCGCGGCAGTAAAAGAGACCCAGTACTTC. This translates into CASSLEVAAVKETQYF.

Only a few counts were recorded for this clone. CDR3 sequence (DNA): TGTGCCAGCAGCCAAGGACAGGGTCATTTTGGGGGTTCGGGTTACGAAAAACTGTTTTTT. Its translation is CASSQGQGHFGGSGYEKLFF. The chain employs TRBV3-1 (or the pseudogene TRBV3-2) and TRBJ1-4; 7 nucleotides align to TRBD1. The CDR3 is made up of 20 amino acids. V was clipped by 1 base and J by 8 bases; unmatched bases: 22. Germline V gene lookup returns CDR1 LGHDT and CDR2 YNNKEL (reference sequence).

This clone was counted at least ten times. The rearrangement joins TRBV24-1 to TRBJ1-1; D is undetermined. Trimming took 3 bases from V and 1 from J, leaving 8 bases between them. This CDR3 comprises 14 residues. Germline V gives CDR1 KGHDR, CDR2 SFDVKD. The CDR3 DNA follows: TGTGCCACCAGTGATGGAGGCAGGAACACTGAAGCTTTCTTT. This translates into CATSDGGRNTEAFF.

The CDR3 sequence: CASRERPWGDEQYF. Written as DNA, the CDR3 is TGTGCCAGCAGGGAAAGGCCCTGGGGGGACGAGCAGTACTTC. The chain employs TRBV2 and TRBJ2-7; possibly TRBD2 for D (6 bases). Trimming pared 6 bases from V and 5 bases from J, leaving 17 bases between. Germline CDR1 SNHLY, CDR2 FYNNEI. The CDR3 sequence is 14 residues long.

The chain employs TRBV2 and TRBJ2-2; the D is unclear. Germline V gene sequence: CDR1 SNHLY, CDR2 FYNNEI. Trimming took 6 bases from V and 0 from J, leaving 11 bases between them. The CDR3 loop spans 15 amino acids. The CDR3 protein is CASRVSTTNTGELFF. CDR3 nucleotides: TGTGCCAGCAGGGTTAGCACAACGAACACCGGGGAGCTGTTTTTT. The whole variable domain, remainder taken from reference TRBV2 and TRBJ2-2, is EPEVTQTPSHQVTQMGQEVILRCVPISNHLYFYWYRQILGQKVEFLVSFYNNEISEKSEIFDDQFSVERPDGSNFTLKIRSTKLEDSAMYFCASRVSTTNTGELFFGEGSRLTVL.

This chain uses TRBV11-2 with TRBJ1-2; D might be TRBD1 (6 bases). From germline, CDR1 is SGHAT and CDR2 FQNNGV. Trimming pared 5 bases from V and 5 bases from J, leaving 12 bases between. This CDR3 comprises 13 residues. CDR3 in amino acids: CASSPNREYGYTF. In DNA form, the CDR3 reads TGTGCCAGCAGCCCCAACAGGGAATATGGCTACACCTTC.

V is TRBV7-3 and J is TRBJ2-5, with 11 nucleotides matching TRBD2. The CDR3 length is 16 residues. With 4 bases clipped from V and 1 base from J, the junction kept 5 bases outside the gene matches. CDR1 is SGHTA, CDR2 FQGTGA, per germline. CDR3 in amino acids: CASSSVAGGLQETQYF. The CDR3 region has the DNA TGTGCCAGCAGCTCTGTAGCGGGAGGGCTCCAAGAGACCCAGTACTTC.

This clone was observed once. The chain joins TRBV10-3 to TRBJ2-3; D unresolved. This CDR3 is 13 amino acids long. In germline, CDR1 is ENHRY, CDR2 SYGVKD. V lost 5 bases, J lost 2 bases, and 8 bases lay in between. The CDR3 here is CAISPPSTDTQYF. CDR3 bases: TGTGCCATCAGTCCTCCCTCCACAGATACGCAGTATTTT.

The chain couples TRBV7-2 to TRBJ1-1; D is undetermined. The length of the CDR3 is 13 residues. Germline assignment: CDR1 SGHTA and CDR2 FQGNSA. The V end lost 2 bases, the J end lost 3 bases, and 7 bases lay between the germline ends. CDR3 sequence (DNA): TGTGCCAGCAGCTTAAGCGGGGACACTGAAGCTTTCTTT. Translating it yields CASSLSGDTEAFF.